Below are 17 T cell receptor delta chains sequenced from a single sample in a study of gamma-delta chains in newborns, infants, children. TCRdb re-called the reads with CATT. The sample lists 9,000 to 13,000 delta-chain clones, 3.5% occurring once. Sequencing was carried out using blood. The receptors derive from a child who was a newborn, infant or young child, either healthy, febrile or measles-vaccinated (not recorded which).

As to this clone: This sequence is one base from a far larger clone and is likely a read error. CDR3 region: CACDAVRGGRVESTDKLIF. The CDR3, as DNA: TGTGCCTGTGACGCCGTGCGGGGGGGTCGTGTTGAATCAACCGATAAACTCATCTTT. The chain carries TRDV2 and TRDJ1; D may be TRDD3 (5 bases). Germline loops: CDR1 GEAIGNYY, CDR2 EKD. The CDR3 sequence is 19 residues long. Trimming cost V 3 bases and J 2 bases, with 27 bases left between them.

This clone is termed large. The chain links TRDV2 to TRDJ1, with 9 bases matching TRDD3. The CDR3 consists of 14 residues. The ends lost 3 bases at V and 3 bases at J; junction bases unmatched: 4. Germline V gene sequence: CDR1 GEAIGNYY, CDR2 EKD. The CDR3 sequence is CACDPLGDPDKLIF. DNA for the CDR3: TGTGCCTGTGACCCACTGGGGGACCCCGATAAACTCATCTTT.

The J gene is TRDJ3, the V gene TRDV2; 11 positions match TRDD3. V was clipped by 0 bases and J by 0 bases; unmatched bases: 6. The CDR3 consists of 20 residues. Germline CDR1 GEAIGNYY, CDR2 EKD. DNA for the CDR3: TGTGCCTGTGACACCGGGTGGGGGATACGAAGCTCCTGGGACACCCGACAGATGTTTTTC. Residues: CACDTGWGIRSSWDTRQMFF.

This clone was seen a few times. The chain joins TRDV2 to TRDJ3, with no clear D. Germline V CDR1 and CDR2: GEAIGNYY, EKD. Between the trimmed V and J ends, which lost 0 bases and 0 bases, there was a span of 14 bases. CDR3 size: 19 residues. This CDR3 reads CACDTVGQEGSWDTRQMFF. The CDR3 DNA sequence: TGTGCCTGTGACACCGTTGGTCAAGAGGGCTCCTGGGACACCCGACAGATGTTTTTC.

This clone was observed a handful of times. One end of the junction is discordant with germline, which a read error may explain. The chain employs TRDV1 and TRDJ1; 11 bases line up with TRDD3. CDR3 length equals 17 residues. The germline V gene has CDR1 TSWWSYY and CDR2 QGS. CDR3 bases: TGTGCTCTTGGGAAACTACGCCTAATGGGGGATACGCCAAAACTCATCTTT. This translates into CALGKLRLMGDTPKLIF.

In this sample, this clone is large (0.1 to 1%). Other nucleotide sequences in the sample specify the same CDR3. V gene TRDV2 combines with J gene TRDJ1; D might be TRDD3 (5 bases). V lost 0 bases to trimming and J lost 2 bases, with 21 bases between them. The CDR3 has 18 residues. Germline assignment: CDR1 GEAIGNYY and CDR2 EKD. The CDR3 nucleotides read TGTGCCTGTGACACCGGATTCGGGGAAAGGAAGGCAACCGATAAACTCATCTTT. It encodes CACDTGFGERKATDKLIF.

This clone has only a few counts. The chain joins TRDV2 to TRDJ3; D might be TRDD2 (5 bases). The CDR3 is made up of 17 amino acids. Germline assignment: CDR1 GEAIGNYY and CDR2 EKD. Trimming removed 0 bases from V and 5 bases from J, with 13 bases in between. For the CDR3, the DNA is TGTGCCTGTGACACCGTCCTATTCGCCCGGGACACCCGACAGATGTTTTTC. Translated: CACDTVLFARDTRQMFF.

Only a few counts were recorded for this clone. One end of the junction varies from germline; a read error may be responsible. The gene calls are TRDV1 and TRDJ1, with 12 positions matching TRDD3. Per germline, CDR1 TSWWSYY and CDR2 QGS. The CDR3 is made up of 18 amino acids. The CDR3 region has the DNA TGTGCTCTTGGGGGACCGAACTGGGGGATACAGGGTACCGATACACTCATCTTT. Its protein is CALGGPNWGIQGTDTLIF.

The V and J genes are TRDV2 and TRDJ1; possibly TRDD3 for D (6 bases). V was trimmed by 4 bases and J by 0 bases, leaving 14 bases between them. CDR1 and CDR2 from the germline V gene are GEAIGNYY and EKD. The CDR3 totals 15 residues. The CDR3 nucleotides read TGTGCCTGTGATACCCTTACTGGGAACACCGATAAACTCATCTTT. Amino acids: CACDTLTGNTDKLIF.

This clone ranks as medium-sized. This chain links TRAV29/DV5 with TRDJ1, with 9 positions matching TRDD3. Looked up from germline, CDR1 is NSMFDY and CDR2 is ISSIKDK. J lost 0 bases, V lost 2 bases, and 8 bases had no gene match. CDR3 length: 16 residues. CDR3 region: CAARHPGGSYTDKLIF. The DNA of the CDR3 is TGTGCAGCAAGGCATCCTGGGGGATCGTACACCGATAAACTCATCTTT.

The gene calls are TRDV1 and TRDJ1, with TRDD3 identical over 9 bases. This CDR3 spans 21 amino acids. Germline CDR1 TSWWSYY, CDR2 QGS. V gave up 1 base and J gave up 9 bases; unmatched junction bases: 27. The CDR3 region has the DNA TGTGCTCTTGGGGAACGAAACCCGTTTTTTTATCCTAAACTGGGGGAGCAGCAACTCATCTTT. This gives the protein CALGERNPFFYPKLGEQQLIF.

The chain carries TRDV1 and TRDJ1; D perhaps matches TRDD2 (6 bases). CDR3 length equals 22 residues. Germline-derived CDR1 and CDR2 are TSWWSYY and QGS. Deletions cut 2 bases from V and 0 bases from J, with 31 bases between. CDR3 bases: TGTGCTCTTGGGGAAAGGTATCGAGATCCTACACGACGGGTTCGGTACACCGATAAACTCATCTTT. Translation: CALGERYRDPTRRVRYTDKLIF.

V is TRDV2 and J is TRDJ3; TRDD3 matches at 9 bases. Per the germline V gene, CDR1 is GEAIGNYY and CDR2 is EKD. This CDR3 is built from 19 residues. Germline trimming cut 1 base from V and 0 bases from J; bases unmatched to any gene: 6. CDR3 in DNA: TGTGCCTGTGACACGACTGGGGGACTCGTCTCCTGGGACACCCGACAGATGTTTTTC. Translation: CACDTTGGLVSWDTRQMFF.

This clone was seen a few times. This rearrangement joins TRDV3 to TRDJ1; D perhaps matches TRDD3 (6 bases). Germline V lookup: CDR1 TVYSNPD, CDR2 GDNSRS (reference sequence). The CDR3 sequence is 11 residues long. V dropped 0 bases and J dropped 9 bases, with 11 bases sitting between them. The CDR3 DNA follows: TGTGCCTTTAGGCGTGGGGGTGAACTCATCTTT. Amino acids: CAFRRGGELIF.

This clone was seen more than once but under ten times. This sequence joins TRDV2 and TRDJ1; possibly TRDD3 for D (5 bases). This CDR3 region has 17 residues. The V gene's germline CDR1 is GEAIGNYY and CDR2 EKD. Deletions cut 0 bases from V and 7 bases from J, with 23 bases between. CDR3: CACDTGRDLEASGKLIF. The CDR3 DNA is TGTGCCTGTGACACCGGAAGGGATTTGGAGGCATCGGGTAAACTCATCTTT.

No call was made for the V gene; the J gene is TRDJ1; the listed D gene, TRDD3, was not tested against the DNA. This CDR3 is 19 amino acids long. The CDR3 DNA is TGTGCTCTTGGGGAGCAGCCTGTCCTGACGTTGGGGCAAACCGATAAACTCATCTTT. Protein: CALGEQPVLTLGQTDKLIF.

Turning to this clone: A junction boundary mismatches the germline segment, possibly from a read error. The same CDR3 can be traced to other DNA sequences in this sample. The chain recombines TRDV1 with TRDJ1, with D possibly TRDD3 on 5 matching bases. Germline lookup yields CDR1 TSWWSYY and CDR2 QGS. The CDR3 runs 19 residues. CDR3 DNA sequence: TGTGCTCTTGGGGAGCTCAAGCGAGGGGACCTATTTTACACCGACAAACTCATCTTT. Protein: CALGELKRGDLFYTDKLIF.